A single sample is the source of the 8 T cell receptor beta chains below, sequenced in a study of OX40 agonist ivuxolimab in advanced cancers. The data were produced by immunoSEQ multiplex PCR, yet TCRdb's version contains in-frame clones alone and is incomplete. The sample consists of approximately 82,000 clones, roughly 86% of them appearing once. The source material was CD4+ or CD8+ T cells sorted from blood, sampled in a trial of the OX40 agonist ivuxolimab. These receptors all stem from an adult with an advanced solid tumor such as melanoma, head and neck, liver or kidney cancer.

The chain couples TRBV4-1 to TRBJ2-1; 7 bases line up with TRBD2. Germline V CDR1 and CDR2: MGHRA, YSYEKL. The trim removed 2 bases at V and 7 bases at J, leaving 8 bases unmatched. This CDR3 has 15 amino acids. CDR3 sequence: CASSQWGGEGNEQFF. CDR3 nucleotides: TGCGCCAGCAGCCAATGGGGAGGGGAGGGGAATGAGCAGTTCTTC.

There are a few counts of this clone. This chain uses TRBV28 with TRBJ1-1, with D maybe TRBD1 (5 bases). CDR3 length: 13 residues. Germline V gives CDR1 MDHEN, CDR2 SYDVKM. With 8 bases removed from V and 6 bases from J, the gap between germline ends came to 16 bases. The CDR3 DNA follows: TGTGCCAGCCTGGGGCGTCAGTCTCCTGAAGCTTTCTTT. This sequence encodes CASLGRQSPEAFF.

The V gene is TRBV7-7, the J gene TRBJ2-5, with D possibly being TRBD1 or TRBD2 (5 bases each). Germline CDR1 and CDR2: SSHAT and FNYEAQ (reference sequence). Trimming removed 5 bases at V and 6 bases at J, with 13 bases between. This CDR3 contains 13 residues. CDR3 sequence reads: CASSPERGQTQYF. As DNA, the CDR3 is TGTGCCAGCAGCCCGGAGAGGGGCCAGACCCAGTACTTC.

The V and J genes are TRBV6-1 and TRBJ2-7; 7 bases map to TRBD1. Unmatched junction bases numbered 8, after V lost 6 bases and J lost 3 bases. CDR3 length equals 14 residues. The germline V gene encodes CDR1 MNHNS and CDR2 SASEGT. The CDR3 sequence: CASSRQGVDYEQYF. The CDR3 nucleotides read TGTGCCAGCAGCCGGCAGGGGGTGGACTACGAGCAGTACTTC.

The chain couples TRBV19 to TRBJ2-1; 7 bases line up with TRBD2. Losses at the gene ends were 5 bases for V and 0 bases for J; bases not matched to a gene: 10. Germline-derived CDR1 and CDR2 are LNHDA and SQIVND (reference sequence). CDR3 size: 17 residues. CDR3: CASSPGGGTYSYNEQFF. The CDR3 DNA follows: TGTGCCAGTAGTCCCGGGGGAGGGACTTACTCCTACAATGAGCAGTTCTTC.

The chain combines TRBV7-9 with TRBJ2-5; D possibly corresponds to TRBD2 (5 bases). Germline assignment: CDR1 SEHNR and CDR2 FQNEAQ (reference sequence). V lost 8 bases and J lost 6, with 10 bases in between. CDR3 length equals 11 residues. CDR3 residues: CASVGVKTQYF. The CDR3 bases are TGTGCCAGCGTGGGAGTGAAGACCCAGTACTTC.

The rearrangement joins TRBV7-2 to TRBJ2-3; 8 nucleotides match TRBD2. The germline gives CDR1 SGHTA, CDR2 FQGNSA. V lost 5 bases, J lost 6 bases, and 7 bases stayed unmatched. The CDR3 is 14 residues long. For the CDR3, the DNA is TGTGCCAGCAGCCCCCGACTAGCGAAGGATACGCAGTATTTT. It translates to CASSPRLAKDTQYF.

This chain uses TRBV27 with TRBJ1-6; D unclear. Deletions cut 5 bases from V and 3 bases from J, with 20 bases between. CDR3 length: 18 residues. The V gene's germline CDR1 is MNHEY and CDR2 SMNVEV (reference sequence). The chain's CDR3 is CASSLTGGVGVYNSPLHF. CDR3 nucleotides: TGTGCCAGCAGTCTAACCGGCGGGGTGGGAGTCTATAATTCACCCCTCCACTTT.